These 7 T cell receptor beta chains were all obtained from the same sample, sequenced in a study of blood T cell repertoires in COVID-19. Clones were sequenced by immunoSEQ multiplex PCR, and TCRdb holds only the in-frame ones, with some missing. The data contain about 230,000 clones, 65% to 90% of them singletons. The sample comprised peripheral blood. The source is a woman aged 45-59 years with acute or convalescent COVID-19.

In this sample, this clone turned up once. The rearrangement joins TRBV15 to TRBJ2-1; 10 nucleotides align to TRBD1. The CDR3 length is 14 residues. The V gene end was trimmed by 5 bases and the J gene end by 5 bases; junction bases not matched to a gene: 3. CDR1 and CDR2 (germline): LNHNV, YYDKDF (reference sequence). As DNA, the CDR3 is TGTGCCACCAGCGCGGGACAGGGGAACAATGAGCAGTTCTTC. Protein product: CATSAGQGNNEQFF.

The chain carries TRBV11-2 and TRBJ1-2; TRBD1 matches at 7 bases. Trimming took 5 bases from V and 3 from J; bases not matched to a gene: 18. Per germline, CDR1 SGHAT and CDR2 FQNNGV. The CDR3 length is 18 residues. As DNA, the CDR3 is TGTGCCAGCAGCCTAGGCCGGGGACAGACAGATTTTGACTATGGCTACACCTTC. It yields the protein CASSLGRGQTDFDYGYTF.

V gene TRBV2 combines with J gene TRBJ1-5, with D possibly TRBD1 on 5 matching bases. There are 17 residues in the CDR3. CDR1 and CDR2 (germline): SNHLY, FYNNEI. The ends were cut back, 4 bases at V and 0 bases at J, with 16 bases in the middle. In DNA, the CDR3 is TGTGCCAGCAGTGTGAGACAGCTTCTTTATAGCAATCAGCCCCAGCATTTT. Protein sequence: CASSVRQLLYSNQPQHF.

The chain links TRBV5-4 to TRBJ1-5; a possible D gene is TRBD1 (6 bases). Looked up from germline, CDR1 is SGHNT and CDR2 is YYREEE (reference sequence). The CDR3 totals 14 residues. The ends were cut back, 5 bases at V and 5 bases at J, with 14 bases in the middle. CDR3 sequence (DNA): TGTGCCAGCAGGATACAGGGCTCAGATCAGCCCCAGCATTTT. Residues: CASRIQGSDQPQHF.

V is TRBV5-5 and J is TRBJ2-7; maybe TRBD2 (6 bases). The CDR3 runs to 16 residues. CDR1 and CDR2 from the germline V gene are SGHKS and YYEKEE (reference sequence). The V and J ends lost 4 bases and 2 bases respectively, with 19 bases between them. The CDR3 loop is CASSKTTGLIPYEQYF. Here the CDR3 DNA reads TGTGCCAGCAGCAAAACCACGGGACTGATCCCCTACGAGCAGTACTTC. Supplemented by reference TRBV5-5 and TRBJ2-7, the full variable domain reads DAGVTQSPTHLIKTRGQQVTLRCSPISGHKSVSWYQQVLGQGPQFIFQYYEKEERGRGNFPDRFSARQFPNYSSELNVNALLLGDSALYLCASSKTTGLIPYEQYFGPGTRLTVT.

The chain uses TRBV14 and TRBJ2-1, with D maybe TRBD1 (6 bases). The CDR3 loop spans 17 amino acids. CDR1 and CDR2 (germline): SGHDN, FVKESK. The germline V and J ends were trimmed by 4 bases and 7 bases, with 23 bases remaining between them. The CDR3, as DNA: TGTGCCAGCAGCCTCCGTGTGGGGCAGGGGCCGAGGAATGAGCAGTTCTTC. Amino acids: CASSLRVGQGPRNEQFF.

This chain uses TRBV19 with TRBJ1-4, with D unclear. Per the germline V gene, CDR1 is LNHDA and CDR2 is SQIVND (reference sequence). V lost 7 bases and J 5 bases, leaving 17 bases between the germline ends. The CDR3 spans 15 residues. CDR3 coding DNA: TGTGCCAGTATGAGGGCCCAGACCGGGAATGAAAAACTGTTTTTT. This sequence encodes CASMRAQTGNEKLFF.